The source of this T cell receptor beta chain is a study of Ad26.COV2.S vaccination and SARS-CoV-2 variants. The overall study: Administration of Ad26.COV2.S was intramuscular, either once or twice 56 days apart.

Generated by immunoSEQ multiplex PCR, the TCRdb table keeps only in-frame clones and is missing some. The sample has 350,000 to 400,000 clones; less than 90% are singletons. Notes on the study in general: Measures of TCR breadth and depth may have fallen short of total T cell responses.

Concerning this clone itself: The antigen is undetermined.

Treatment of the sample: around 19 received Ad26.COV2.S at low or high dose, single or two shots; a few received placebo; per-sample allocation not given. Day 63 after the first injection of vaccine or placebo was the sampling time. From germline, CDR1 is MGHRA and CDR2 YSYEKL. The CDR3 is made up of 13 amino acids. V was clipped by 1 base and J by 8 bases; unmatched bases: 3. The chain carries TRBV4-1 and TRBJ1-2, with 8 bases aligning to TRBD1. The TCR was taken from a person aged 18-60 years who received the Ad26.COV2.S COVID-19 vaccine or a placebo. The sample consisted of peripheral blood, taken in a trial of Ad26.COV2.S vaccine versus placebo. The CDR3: CASSQGTGLGYTF. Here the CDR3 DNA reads TGCGCCAGCAGCCAAGGGACAGGGCTCGGCTACACCTTC.